The next 31 T cell receptor beta chains were all read from a single sample in a study of T cell responses to AZD1222 COVID-19 vaccine. Method: immunoSEQ multiplex PCR; TCRdb's copy keeps in-frame clones and lacks some. The sample carries 140,000 to 150,000 clones, about 82% recorded once. The sequencing here drew on peripheral blood, taken 28 days after the second AZD1222 dose. The receptors shown here come from an adult who received the AZD1222 COVID-19 vaccine.

V is TRBV7-8 and J is TRBJ2-1; 7 bases are a match to TRBD2. The V gene's germline CDR1 is SGHVS and CDR2 FQNEAQ. With V trimmed by 8 bases and J by 8 bases, 18 bases remained unmatched. The CDR3 length is 16 residues. CDR3 nucleotide sequence: TGTGCCAGCTTATTACTGGGGGGGAGGGCCCCCCATGAGCAGTTCTTC. It codes for CASLLLGGRAPHEQFF.

The chain couples TRBV4-1 to TRBJ2-3; D unresolved. CDR1 MGHRA and CDR2 YSYEKL come from the germline V gene. Trimming removed 2 bases from V and 8 bases from J, with 11 bases in between. The CDR3 has 13 amino acids. The CDR3 here is CASSQTPIGTQYF. CDR3 in DNA: TGCGCCAGCAGCCAAACCCCCATAGGTACGCAGTATTTT.

The J gene is TRBJ2-7, the V gene TRBV3-1 (or the pseudogene TRBV3-2); TRBD2 might be the D (5 bases). Germline V gives CDR1 LGHDT, CDR2 YNNKEL (reference sequence). Trimming took 2 bases from V and 3 from J, leaving 17 bases between them. This CDR3 has 16 amino acids. This CDR3 reads CASSQPPRAEGYEQYF. CDR3 sequence (DNA): TGTGCCAGCAGCCAACCCCCGCGGGCAGAAGGCTACGAGCAGTACTTC.

This clone has a single count. This chain joins TRBV23-1 and TRBJ1-1; 7 bases line up with TRBD1. TRBV23-1 belongs to the ORF category, with a function that is uncertain. The J segment lost 3 bases and the V segment lost 2 bases, leaving 6 bases of the junction unmatched. The CDR3 sequence is 15 residues long. The DNA of the CDR3 is TGCGCCAGCAGTCAAAAAGACAGGGATCACACTGAAGCTTTCTTT. It specifies CASSQKDRDHTEAFF.

The table lists this clone with a few counts. The chain has TRBV16 and TRBJ1-5; D is perhaps TRBD1 (6 bases). The CDR3 spans 14 residues. The V end lost 4 bases, the J end lost 9 bases, and 16 bases lay between the germline ends. CDR1 and CDR2 from the germline V gene are KGHSY and FQNENV. CDR3 nucleotides: TGTGCCAGCAGCCCCGAGTACAGGGATCGGCCCCAGCATTTT. Residues: CASSPEYRDRPQHF.

This chain connects TRBV6-5 to TRBJ2-2; TRBD1 might be the D (5 bases). Per germline, CDR1 MNHEY and CDR2 SVGAGI. V gave up 5 bases and J gave up 1 base, with 11 bases separating them. The CDR3 covers 15 residues. The CDR3 loop reads CASSPWGWNTGELFF. The CDR3 coding sequence is TGTGCCAGCAGTCCCTGGGGCTGGAACACCGGGGAGCTGTTTTTT.

This chain uses TRBV4-1 with TRBJ2-7, with 10 nucleotides matching TRBD2. The CDR3 sequence is 15 residues long. V trimming: 3 bases; J trimming: 6 bases; junction bases outside the gene matches: 8. Germline V gives CDR1 MGHRA, CDR2 YSYEKL. Here the CDR3 DNA reads TGCGCCAGCAGCCATAGTAGCGGGGGGATTCTCGAGCAGTACTTC. Translated: CASSHSSGGILEQYF.

This chain connects TRBV5-4 to TRBJ2-5; unclear D gene. The CDR3 totals 15 residues. Germline V gives CDR1 SGHNT, CDR2 YYREEE (reference sequence). V was trimmed by 3 bases and J by 1 base, leaving 13 bases between them. CDR3 amino acids: CASSSLTLLQETQYF. CDR3 coding DNA: TGTGCCAGCAGCTCACTGACCCTTCTCCAAGAGACCCAGTACTTC.

J is TRBJ2-3 and V is TRBV7-2, with 7 bases that match TRBD1. Germline CDR1 reads SGHTA; CDR2 reads FQGNSA. There are 17 residues in the CDR3. The trim removed 2 bases at V and 2 bases at J, leaving 10 bases unmatched. Written as DNA, the CDR3 is TGTGCCAGCAGCTTAAATTTTTGGACAGGAAACACAGATACGCAGTATTTT. Its translation: CASSLNFWTGNTDTQYF.

This rearrangement joins TRBV9 to TRBJ1-1; D gene unclear. V lost 0 bases, J lost 1 base, and 13 bases lay in between. This CDR3 is built from 16 residues. Germline V gene sequence: CDR1 SGDLS, CDR2 YYNGEE. The CDR3 DNA reads as TGTGCCAGCAGCGTAGAAGGTTTCGGTGGGAACACTGAAGCTTTCTTT. Protein: CASSVEGFGGNTEAFF.

The chain carries TRBV18 and TRBJ2-2, with D perhaps being TRBD1 or TRBD2 (5 bases each). The V gene's germline CDR1 is KGHSH and CDR2 LQKENI. This CDR3 comprises 15 residues. With 3 bases removed from V and 0 bases from J, the gap between germline ends came to 8 bases. CDR3 loop: CASSPGTTNTGELFF. CDR3 DNA: TGTGCCAGCTCACCTGGGACGACGAACACCGGGGAGCTGTTTTTT.

This sequence joins TRBV29-1 and TRBJ2-5; D not resolved. The length of the CDR3 is 14 residues. Germline V gene sequence: CDR1 SQVTM, CDR2 ANQGSEA. The V end was cut by 6 bases, the J end by 5 bases, with 19 bases between. Written as DNA, the CDR3 is TGCAGCGTCCCAAGGGTACTCCTAGGGGAGACCCAGTACTTC. Translated, it gives CSVPRVLLGETQYF.

The genes are TRBV11-1 and TRBJ2-2; D not certain. The germline CDR1 and CDR2 sequences are SGHAT and FQDESV (reference sequence). V was trimmed by 2 bases and J by 6 bases, leaving 13 bases between them. This CDR3 has 15 residues. The CDR3 DNA follows: TGTGCCAGCAGCTTATCAGATATCGCCCCCGGGGAGCTGTTTTTT. Protein: CASSLSDIAPGELFF. Variable domain in full (rest from reference TRBV11-1 and TRBJ2-2): EAEVAQSPRYKITEKSQAVAFWCDPISGHATLYWYRQILGQGPELLVQFQDESVVDDSQLPKDRFSAERLKGVDSTLKIQPAELGDSAMYLCASSLSDIAPGELFFGEGSRLTVL.

The chain recombines TRBV7-2 with TRBJ2-5; D possibly matches TRBD1 or TRBD2 (5 bases each). The CDR3 loop spans 14 amino acids. Trimming took off 1 base at V and 5 bases at J, with 11 bases between the two ends. Germline V gene sequence: CDR1 SGHTA, CDR2 FQGNSA. In DNA form, the CDR3 reads TGTGCCAGCAGCTTAGGGGGCGGGTTGGAGACCCAGTACTTC. Its protein is CASSLGGGLETQYF.

J is TRBJ2-5 and V is TRBV14; D call uncertain. The CDR3 totals 14 residues. Trimming removed 5 bases from V and 5 bases from J, with 15 bases in between. Germline loops: CDR1 SGHDN, CDR2 FVKESK. DNA for the CDR3: TGTGCCAGCAGCGCAGTCTCGCGTTTGGAGACCCAGTACTTC. Translating gives CASSAVSRLETQYF.

This chain connects TRBV19 to TRBJ1-1; 10 bases are a match to TRBD1. The CDR3 length is 17 residues. The germline CDR1 and CDR2 sequences are LNHDA and SQIVND (reference sequence). V dropped 4 bases and J dropped 4; count of bases not matched to a gene: 12. The CDR3 region has the DNA TGTGCCAGTAGTACCCCGCCGGGGACAGGGGTAAGCACTGAAGCTTTCTTT. Its protein product is CASSTPPGTGVSTEAFF.

The V call is TRBV5-1, the J call TRBJ2-5; TRBD2 matches at 13 bases. The germline CDR1 and CDR2 sequences are SGHRS and YFSETQ. V was pared by 4 bases and J by 5 bases, with 14 bases of the junction left unmatched. The CDR3 length is 18 residues. CDR3 nucleotides: TGCGCCAGCAGCGCAGTCGGACTAGCGGGAGCTGGAACGGAGACCCAGTACTTC. Translated: CASSAVGLAGAGTETQYF.

This rearrangement joins TRBV10-2 to TRBJ1-1, with a tentative D call TRBD1 (5 bases). The CDR3 has 12 amino acids. The V end lost 2 bases, the J end lost 4 bases, and 5 bases lay between the germline ends. CDR1 WSHSY and CDR2 SAAADI come from the germline V gene. CDR3 loop: CASSEGGTEAFF. The CDR3 DNA follows: TGCGCCAGCAGTGAGGGGGGCACTGAAGCTTTCTTT.

Here the CDR3 reads CASSLTTYSNQPQHF. The CDR3 DNA is TGTGCCAGCAGCTTGACAACTTATAGCAATCAGCCCCAGCATTTT. The chain carries TRBV7-9 and TRBJ1-5; D remains ambiguous. The CDR3 contains 15 residues. Germline lookup yields CDR1 SEHNR and CDR2 FQNEAQ (reference sequence). V lost 3 bases, J lost 0 bases, and 9 bases lay in between.

This sequence joins TRBV7-8 and TRBJ1-1, with a weak D call TRBD1 (5 bases). The CDR3 contains 15 residues. V lost 5 bases to trimming and J lost 4 bases, with 17 bases between them. The germline V gene has CDR1 SGHVS and CDR2 FQNEAQ. In DNA, the CDR3 is TGTGCCAGCAGCATACACTTAGGGGCGAGCACTGAAGCTTTCTTT. Translated, it gives CASSIHLGASTEAFF.

This chain uses TRBV3-1 (or the pseudogene TRBV3-2) with TRBJ2-5, with D hard to call. Germline CDR1 is LGHDT and CDR2 is YNNKEL (reference sequence). V lost 2 bases and J lost 3, with 13 bases in between. The CDR3 loop spans 15 amino acids. The CDR3: CASSQSPSGEETQYF. CDR3 in DNA: TGTGCCAGCAGCCAATCTCCCTCAGGAGAAGAGACCCAGTACTTC.

The chain uses TRBV4-2 and TRBJ2-2; 10 bases match TRBD2. V shed 1 base, J shed 7 bases, and the junction held 9 bases outside the gene matches. This CDR3 has 17 amino acids. CDR1 is LGHNA, CDR2 YNFKEQ, per germline. CDR3 coding DNA: TGTGCCAGCAGCCAAGGGGGAGCGGGAGGGCCTAACGGGGAGCTGTTTTTT. Residues: CASSQGGAGGPNGELFF.

The rearrangement uses TRBV10-1 and TRBJ2-1, with TRBD2 matching over 9 bases. CDR3 size: 16 residues. The germline V gene has CDR1 WNHNN and CDR2 SYGVQD (reference sequence). The V gene end was trimmed by 6 bases and the J gene end by 2 bases; junction bases not matched to a gene: 8. This CDR3 reads CASRNLAGVTYNEQFF. The CDR3 coding sequence is TGCGCCAGCAGAAACTTAGCGGGGGTGACCTACAATGAGCAGTTCTTC.

This clone was seen only once. The chain couples TRBV11-2 to TRBJ2-5; D might be TRBD2 (5 bases). V was pared by 3 bases and J by 5 bases, with 13 bases between. CDR1 SGHAT and CDR2 FQNNGV come from the germline V gene. This CDR3 is 14 amino acids long. The CDR3 is CASSFTRNSETQYF. The DNA for the CDR3 is TGTGCCAGCAGCTTTACTAGAAACTCGGAGACCCAGTACTTC.

This clone has just one count. V usage is TRBV3-1 (or the pseudogene TRBV3-2) and J usage is TRBJ1-1; D may be TRBD1 (5 bases). The CDR3 loop spans 14 amino acids. Trimming pared 3 bases from V and 6 bases from J, leaving 14 bases between. Germline V gene data show CDR1 as LGHDT and CDR2 as YNNKEL (reference sequence). The CDR3 DNA reads TGTGCCAGCAGCCAGGCGGGGCGGCCTTCTGAAGCTTTCTTT. The encoded protein is CASSQAGRPSEAFF.

This rearrangement joins TRBV7-2 to TRBJ1-3; D possibly corresponds to TRBD1 (6 bases). The CDR3 contains 14 residues. Germline CDR1 reads SGHTA; CDR2 reads FQGNSA. V dropped 2 bases and J dropped 4 bases, with 9 bases sitting between them. CDR3 residues: CASSLRTAGNTIYF. CDR3 in DNA: TGTGCCAGCAGCTTAAGGACAGCCGGAAACACCATATATTTT. Full variable domain (rest looked up from reference TRBV7-2 and TRBJ1-3): GAGVSQSPSNKVTEKGKDVELRCDPISGHTALYWYRQSLGQGLEFLIYFQGNSAPDKSGLPSDRFSAERTGGSVSTLTIQRTQQEDSAVYLCASSLRTAGNTIYFGEGSWLTVV.

The chain uses TRBV19 and TRBJ1-2; the D is unclear. V was clipped by 0 bases and J by 2 bases, with 7 bases between them. This CDR3 region has 14 residues. The germline V gene encodes CDR1 LNHDA and CDR2 SQIVND (reference sequence). In nucleotides, the CDR3 is TGTGCCAGTAGTATAGATTTACTAAACTATGGCTACACCTTC. Protein product: CASSIDLLNYGYTF.

The CDR3 reads CATERRGRAFF. The CDR3 nucleotides read TGTGCCACCGAACGTCGGGGGCGAGCGTTCTTC. The rearrangement uses TRBV10-3 and TRBJ2-1; D may correspond to TRBD1 or TRBD2 (6 bases each). The CDR3 consists of 11 residues. Germline loops: CDR1 ENHRY, CDR2 SYGVKD. Trimming took off 10 bases at V and 15 bases at J, with 19 bases between the two ends.

The chain links TRBV4-2 to TRBJ2-3; D is ambiguous. From germline, CDR1 is LGHNA and CDR2 YNFKEQ. V was cut by 0 bases and J by 4 bases, with 8 bases left in between. The CDR3 spans 14 residues. The CDR3 reads CASSQESDPDTQYF. The CDR3 DNA follows: TGTGCCAGCAGCCAAGAAAGCGATCCAGATACGCAGTATTTT.

The CDR3 nucleotides read TGTGCCAGCTCCGGGACAGGGAATCAGCCCCAGCATTTT. It yields the protein CASSGTGNQPQHF. The rearrangement links TRBV2 to TRBJ1-5; TRBD1 matches at 9 bases. The CDR3 contains 13 residues. The germline gives CDR1 SNHLY, CDR2 FYNNEI. Losses at the gene ends were 8 bases for V and 4 bases for J; bases not matched to a gene: 3.

This sequence joins TRBV4-1 and TRBJ1-2; a possible D gene is TRBD1 (5 bases). Looked up from germline, CDR1 is MGHRA and CDR2 is YSYEKL. V shed 2 bases and J shed 0 bases, with 10 bases lying between them. This CDR3 is built from 15 residues. The CDR3 nucleotides read TGCGCCAGCAGCCAAAAGCAGGGAACTAACTATGGCTACACCTTC. Protein product: CASSQKQGTNYGYTF.